The T cell receptor beta chain described here comes from a study of post-analysis software for immune sequencing data. Whole-study findings and limits: Five or six TRBV segments were more frequent in patients than controls; TRBV5-6, TRBV5-1 and TRBV20-1 belonged to this group.

As concerns this clonotype: Its antigen remains unidentified.

TCR beta cDNA libraries had unique molecular identifiers. Via MiXCR, TCRdb re-called the PCR reads, giving one row per CDR3 protein. Altogether roughly 700,000 distinct CDR3 sequences are present, about 32% being singletons, with the ten largest covering roughly 0.53%. CDR1 is ENHRY, CDR2 SYGVKD, per germline. The CDR3 runs to 12 residues. V was trimmed by 2 bases and J by 6 bases, leaving 7 bases between them. The rearrangement uses TRBV10-3 and TRBJ1-2; possibly TRBD1 for D (5 bases). This clonotype was obtained from a girl under 18 with multiple sclerosis. Specimen: blood. The DNA for the CDR3 is TGTGCCATCAGTGAGGCGGGGGATGGCTACACCTTC. This codes for CAISEAGDGYTF.